Sequencing of this T cell receptor beta chain was carried out in a study of cytomegalovirus exposure and HLA in healthy donors. General study points: Data from an earlier analysis indicated that most TCR beta V segments were productive either about 90% or about 30% of the time.

Vbeta (60) and Jbeta (13) primers were used in the PCR. The protocol was immunoSEQ multiplex PCR, while the TCRdb copy is restricted to in-frame clones and leaves out a portion. This table has more than 90,000 clones, roughly four fifths appearing once. On this clone: What it recognizes is unknown.

CDR1 is SGHAT, CDR2 FQNNGV, per germline. The V end was cut by 0 bases, the J end by 5 bases, with 10 bases between. The CDR3 spans 15 residues. The sequenced sample consisted of PBMCs. This clonotype originated in a man in his thirties or forties in good health and CMV-seropositive. The rearrangement uses TRBV11-2 and TRBJ2-2; no definite D call. The CDR3 loop reads CASSLDRRRTGELFF. CDR3 nucleotides: TGTGCCAGCAGCTTAGACCGACGGAGAACCGGGGAGCTGTTTTTT.